Below, 8 T cell receptor beta chains from the same sample are listed, as sequenced in a study of response to subunit inactivated influenza vaccine. MiXCR was run by TCRdb on the RT-PCR reads, yielding one entry per CDR3 protein. The sample holds 600,000 to 700,000 distinct CDR3 sequences; less than 15% are singletons and the top ten take roughly 7.6%. The specimen comprised PBMCs from blood, sampled about 14 days before vaccination. Receptor source: a man aged 50 to 59 who received an inactivated influenza vaccine.

This clonotype has just a few counts. The rearrangement joins TRBV5-1 to TRBJ2-2; tentatively, D is TRBD1 (6 bases). CDR1 and CDR2 (germline): SGHRS, YFSETQ. The ends were cut back, 3 bases at V and 2 bases at J, with 14 bases in the middle. The CDR3 has 16 residues. The CDR3 sequence is CASSSNHRENTGELFF. The CDR3 nucleotides read TGCGCCAGCAGCTCAAATCACAGGGAAAACACCGGGGAGCTGTTTTTT.

This clonotype was counted only a few times. The rearrangement uses TRBV20-1 and TRBJ2-3, with D possibly matching TRBD2 (5 bases). Trimming cost V 5 bases and J 0 bases, with 15 bases left between them. The CDR3 extends over 15 amino acids. Germline lookup yields CDR1 DFQATT and CDR2 SNEGSKA (reference sequence). The CDR3, as DNA: TGCAGTGCTCCTCCCCTTAGCGTCAGCACAGATACGCAGTATTTT. This translates into CSAPPLSVSTDTQYF.

Comments on this clonotype: The conserved phenylalanine or tryptophan is not found at the CDR3 terminus, so this likely reflects a read error. The DNA is omitted, as the CDR3 cannot be located on it reliably, and the CDR3 follows TCRdb's listing. This chain uses TRBV11-3 with TRBJ2-4; the listed D gene, TRBD2, was not tested against the DNA. The germline V gene has CDR1 SGHNT and CDR2 YENEEA. The CDR3 extends over 11 residues, inclusive of both ends. CDR3 amino acids: CASSLSRDYAN.

As DNA, the CDR3 is TGCAGTGCTAGAGCCCTAGCGGCGAACACCGGGGAGCTGTTTTTT. Translating gives CSARALAANTGELFF. The rearrangement links TRBV20-1 to TRBJ2-2; TRBD2 matches 7 bases. Germline lookup yields CDR1 DFQATT and CDR2 SNEGSKA (reference sequence). The CDR3 is 15 amino acids. The V and J ends lost 1 base and 0 bases, in that order; junction bases with no gene match: 2.

This clonotype has ten or more counts. The chain joins TRBV7-9 to TRBJ2-1; TRBD1 matches at 10 bases. Looked up from germline, CDR1 is SEHNR and CDR2 is FQNEAQ (reference sequence). The trim removed 6 bases at V and 9 bases at J, leaving 14 bases unmatched. This CDR3 spans 16 amino acids. The CDR3 is CASRGGDRGPEIEQFF. CDR3 DNA: TGTGCCAGCAGGGGGGGTGACAGGGGGCCGGAAATTGAGCAGTTCTTC. The variable domain in full, with the rest retrieved from reference TRBV7-9 and TRBJ2-1, is DTGVSQNPRHKITKRGQNVTFRCDPISEHNRLYWYRQTLGQGPEFLTYFQNEAQLEKSRLLSDRFSAERPKGSFSTLEIQRTEQGDSAMYLCASRGGDRGPEIEQFFGPGTRLTVL.

The sample holds a few counts of this clonotype. The chain joins TRBV3-1 to TRBJ1-1; D is uncertain. CDR3 length equals 13 residues. Germline V lookup: CDR1 LGHDT, CDR2 YNNKEL (reference sequence). Trimming shortened V by 1 base and J by 3 bases, and 6 bases separated the two germline ends. The CDR3 coding sequence is TGTGCCAGCAGCCAAGTACATTACACTGAAGCTTTCTTT. It translates to CASSQVHYTEAFF.

This clonotype has ten or more counts. This chain connects TRBV9 to TRBJ1-1, with D possibly being TRBD1 (5 bases). Trimming removed 0 bases at V and 7 bases at J, with 13 bases between. This CDR3 has 14 residues. Germline V lookup: CDR1 SGDLS, CDR2 YYNGEE. CDR3 bases: TGTGCCAGCAGCGTAGCCCCCCGGGGGGGTGAAGCTTTCTTT. Encoded protein: CASSVAPRGGEAFF.

The rearrangement links TRBV6-1 to TRBJ2-5; TRBD1 agrees at 10 bases. The CDR3 has 15 residues. The germline V gene encodes CDR1 MNHNS and CDR2 SASEGT. Trimming removed 6 bases from V and 4 bases from J; junction bases left unmatched: 8. The CDR3 bases are TGTGCCAGCAGGCCCGGGACAGGGGTCGGAGAGACCCAGTACTTC. Translation gives CASRPGTGVGETQYF.